This T cell receptor beta chain was found in a study of cytomegalovirus exposure and HLA in healthy donors. Study-level results: Presence/absence analyses assumed roughly uniform sequencing depth across donors, which may not hold.

Trimming took 10 bases from V and 6 from J; bases not matched to a gene: 19. The germline CDR1 and CDR2 sequences are ENHRY and SYGVKD. This CDR3 is built from 17 residues. PCR was performed using 60 Vbeta and 13 Jbeta primers. The table came from immunoSEQ multiplex PCR; TCRdb's copy has only in-frame clones and leaves some out. This sample has under 200,000 clones, with around 75% found just once. Comments on this clone: Its target is not known.

Material: PBMCs. The source of this sequence is a woman in her 30s in good health and CMV-seronegative. The chain employs TRBV10-3 and TRBJ2-5; 11 nucleotides match TRBD1. The CDR3 DNA follows: TGTGCCACAGAGAATCATAGGACGGGACAGGGGGAACAGACCCAGTACTTC. Translation gives CATENHRTGQGEQTQYF.